This T cell receptor (beta chain) was sequenced during a study of blood T cell repertoires in COVID-19. Across the whole study: The United States, Italy and Spain were the sources of the acute and convalescent COVID-19 samples.

The CDR3 consists of 13 residues. CDR1 is MNHEY, CDR2 SVGAGI, per germline. V was pared by 6 bases and J by 6 bases, with 14 bases between. Measured with immunoSEQ multiplex PCR; TCRdb has only the in-frame clones, and not every one. The profile covers fewer than 650,000 clones, with about 89% appearing a single time and about 8.2% taken by the ten largest. This TCR was recovered from a woman aged 50 to 60 with COVID-19, enrolled during active disease. The chain combines TRBV6-5 with TRBJ1-2, with D possibly being TRBD1 (5 bases). Specimen: peripheral blood. For the CDR3, the DNA is TGTGCCAGCAGGACCCCGGGGGTCGATGGCTACACCTTC. This encodes CASRTPGVDGYTF.